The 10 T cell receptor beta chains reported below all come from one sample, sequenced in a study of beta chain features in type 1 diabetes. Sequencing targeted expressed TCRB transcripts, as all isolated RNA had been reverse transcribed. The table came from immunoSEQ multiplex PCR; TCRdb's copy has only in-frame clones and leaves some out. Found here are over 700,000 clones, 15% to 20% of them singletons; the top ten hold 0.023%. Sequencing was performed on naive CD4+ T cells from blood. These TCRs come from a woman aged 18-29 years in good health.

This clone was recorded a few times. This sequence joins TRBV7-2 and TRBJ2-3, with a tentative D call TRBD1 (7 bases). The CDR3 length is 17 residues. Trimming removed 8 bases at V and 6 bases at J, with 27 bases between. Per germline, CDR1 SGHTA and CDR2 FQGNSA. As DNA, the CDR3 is TGTGCCAGCCATTTAGGGGGCGGCGGGAAGCTTGGGGATACGCAGTATTTT. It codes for CASHLGGGGKLGDTQYF.

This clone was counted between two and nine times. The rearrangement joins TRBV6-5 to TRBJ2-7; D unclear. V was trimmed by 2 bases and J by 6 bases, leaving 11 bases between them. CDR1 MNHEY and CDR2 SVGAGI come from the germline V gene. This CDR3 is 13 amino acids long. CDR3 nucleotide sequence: TGTGCCAGCAGTTACCTGTCAACGGGCGAGCAGTACTTC. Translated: CASSYLSTGEQYF.

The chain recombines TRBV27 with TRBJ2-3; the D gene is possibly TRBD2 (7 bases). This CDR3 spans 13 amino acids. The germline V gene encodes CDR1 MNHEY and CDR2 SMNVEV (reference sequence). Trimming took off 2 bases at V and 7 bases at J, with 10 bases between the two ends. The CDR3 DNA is TGTGCCAGCAGTTTACGGGGGGCTAATACGCAGTATTTT. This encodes CASSLRGANTQYF.

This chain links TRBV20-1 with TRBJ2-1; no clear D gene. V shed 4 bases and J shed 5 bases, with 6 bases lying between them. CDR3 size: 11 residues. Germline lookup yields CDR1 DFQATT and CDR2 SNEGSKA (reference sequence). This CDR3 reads CSAMADNEQFF. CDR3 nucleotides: TGCAGTGCTATGGCAGACAATGAGCAGTTCTTC.

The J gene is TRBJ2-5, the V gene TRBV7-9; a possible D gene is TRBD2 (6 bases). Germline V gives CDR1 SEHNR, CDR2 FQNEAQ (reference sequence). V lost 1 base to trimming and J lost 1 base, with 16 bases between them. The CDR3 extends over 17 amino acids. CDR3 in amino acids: CASSLVRTTDVQETQYF. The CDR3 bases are TGTGCCAGCAGCTTAGTAAGGACTACCGACGTCCAAGAGACCCAGTACTTC.

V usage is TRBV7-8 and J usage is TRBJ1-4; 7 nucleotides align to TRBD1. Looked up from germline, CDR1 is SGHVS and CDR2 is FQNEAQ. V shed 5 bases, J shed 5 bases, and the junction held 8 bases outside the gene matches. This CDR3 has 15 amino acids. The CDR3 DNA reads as TGTGCCAGCAGCCTGGCAGGACAGGAAAATGAAAAACTGTTTTTT. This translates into CASSLAGQENEKLFF.

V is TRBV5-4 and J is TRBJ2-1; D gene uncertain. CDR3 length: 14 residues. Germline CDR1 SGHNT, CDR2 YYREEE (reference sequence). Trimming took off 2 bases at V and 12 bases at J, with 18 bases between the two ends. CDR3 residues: CASSLGWEGAGQFF. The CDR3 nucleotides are TGTGCCAGCAGCTTAGGGTGGGAAGGCGCCGGGCAGTTCTTC.

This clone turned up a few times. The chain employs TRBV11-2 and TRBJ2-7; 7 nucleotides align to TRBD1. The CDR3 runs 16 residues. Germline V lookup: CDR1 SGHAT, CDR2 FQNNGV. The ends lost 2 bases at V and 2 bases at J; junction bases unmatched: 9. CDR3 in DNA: TGTGCCAGCAGCTTAATGGAAGCCCAGGGGGCCTACGAGCAGTACTTC. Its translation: CASSLMEAQGAYEQYF.

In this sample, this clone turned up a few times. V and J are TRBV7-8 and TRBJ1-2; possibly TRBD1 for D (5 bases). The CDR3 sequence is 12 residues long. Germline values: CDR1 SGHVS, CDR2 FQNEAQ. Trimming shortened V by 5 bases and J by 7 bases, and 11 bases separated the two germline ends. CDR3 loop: CASSPTAIGYTF. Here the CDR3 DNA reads TGTGCCAGCAGCCCGACAGCAATTGGCTACACCTTC. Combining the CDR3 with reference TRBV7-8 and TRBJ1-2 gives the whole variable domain GAGVSQSPRYKVAKRGQDVALRCDPISGHVSLFWYQQALGQGPEFLTYFQNEAQLDKSGLPSDRFFAERPEGSVSTLKIQRTQQEDSAVYLCASSPTAIGYTFGSGTRLTVV.

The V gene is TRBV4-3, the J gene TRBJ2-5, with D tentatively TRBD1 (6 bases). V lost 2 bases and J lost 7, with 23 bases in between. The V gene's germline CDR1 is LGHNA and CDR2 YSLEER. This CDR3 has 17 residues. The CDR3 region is CASSQRTPGQKSGTQYF. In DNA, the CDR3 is TGCGCCAGCAGCCAACGAACACCGGGACAAAAATCCGGGACCCAGTACTTC.